What follows are 18 T cell receptor beta chains derived from one specimen sequenced in a study of blood T cell repertoires in COVID-19. Using immunoSEQ multiplex PCR, the repertoire was profiled, and TCRdb retains in-frame clones only, with some absent. Among 400,000 to 450,000 clones listed, around nine tenths were seen once. The sequenced sample was peripheral blood. The origin of the receptors is a man aged 18 to 30 with COVID-19, enrolled during active disease.

This clone was seen once. The chain combines TRBV21-1 with TRBJ2-1; the D call of TRBD2 is as the table states it, not checked on the DNA. TRBV21-1 has pseudogene status. This CDR3 comprises 14 residues. CDR3 DNA: TGTGCCAGCAGCGGGGGACTAGCACCCAATGAGCAGTTCTTC. Amino acid sequence: CASSGGLAPNEQFF.

This sequence joins TRBV10-3 and TRBJ2-3, with 10 bases that match TRBD2. Germline CDR1 ENHRY, CDR2 SYGVKD. The ends lost 9 bases at V and 3 bases at J; junction bases unmatched: 6. The CDR3 has 14 residues. CDR3 DNA: TGTGCCATATCAGCGGGGGGGCAAACAGATACGCAGTATTTT. Translation: CAISAGGQTDTQYF.

V is TRBV5-6 and J is TRBJ2-3; 7 bases are a match to TRBD2. This CDR3 contains 15 residues. V lost 8 bases to trimming and J lost 3 bases; unmatched junction nucleotides: 12. The V gene's germline CDR1 is SGHDT and CDR2 YYEEEE. Written as DNA, the CDR3 is TGTGCCAGTCGCGCATTGCGAGCGGGAACAGATACGCAGTATTTT. Protein sequence: CASRALRAGTDTQYF.

J is TRBJ2-2 and V is TRBV19; perhaps TRBD1 as D (6 bases). The CDR3 is made up of 15 amino acids. Trimming removed 4 bases at V and 4 bases at J, with 13 bases between. Germline V gene data show CDR1 as LNHDA and CDR2 as SQIVND (reference sequence). The CDR3 protein is CASSTGAQFTGELFF. CDR3 DNA sequence: TGTGCCAGTAGTACAGGGGCCCAATTCACCGGGGAGCTGTTTTTT.

The J gene is TRBJ2-3, the V gene TRBV25-1; 12 bases line up with TRBD2. The CDR3 length is 16 residues. Losses at the gene ends were 4 bases for V and 3 bases for J; bases not matched to a gene: 5. Germline V gene lookup returns CDR1 MGHDK and CDR2 SYGVNS. The CDR3 sequence: CASSGPTSGRTDTQYF. The CDR3 bases are TGTGCCAGCAGTGGCCCGACTAGCGGGAGAACAGATACGCAGTATTTT.

In this sample, this clone turned up a few times. The chain combines TRBV3-1 (or the pseudogene TRBV3-2) with TRBJ1-1; D remains ambiguous. The CDR3 length is 11 residues. CDR1 and CDR2 from the germline V gene are LGHDT and YNNKEL (reference sequence). Trimming removed 4 bases from V and 6 bases from J, with 6 bases in between. CDR3 nucleotides: TGTGCCAGCAGCCTATCGGCTGAAGCTTTCTTT. Translating it yields CASSLSAEAFF.

This chain links TRBV19 with TRBJ2-7; unclear D gene. Germline CDR1 is LNHDA and CDR2 is SQIVND (reference sequence). The CDR3 spans 13 residues. V was trimmed by 5 bases and J by 0 bases, leaving 8 bases between them. The CDR3 loop reads CASSDFSSYEQYF. CDR3 DNA sequence: TGTGCCAGTAGTGACTTCAGCTCCTACGAGCAGTACTTC.

The V call is TRBV4-1, the J call TRBJ2-1; no firm D call. Germline V gene sequence: CDR1 MGHRA, CDR2 YSYEKL. The CDR3 is made up of 12 amino acids. V lost 1 base, J lost 7 bases, and 5 bases lay in between. The CDR3 DNA is TGCGCCAGCAGCCAAGCAGCGAATGAGCAGTTCTTC. Its protein product is CASSQAANEQFF.

The chain carries TRBV2 and TRBJ2-3; TRBD2 might be the D (7 bases). The CDR3 has 16 amino acids. From germline, CDR1 is SNHLY and CDR2 FYNNEI. V was cut by 6 bases and J by 6 bases, with 22 bases left in between. The CDR3 DNA reads TGTGCCAGCAGGGGAGGGGGGCGGACCGTTTTGGATACGCAGTATTTT. Its translation: CASRGGGRTVLDTQYF.

The genes are TRBV11-2 and TRBJ2-7, with D perhaps matching TRBD2 (6 bases). The V gene's germline CDR1 is SGHAT and CDR2 FQNNGV. The CDR3 extends over 16 amino acids. The ends were cut back, 2 bases at V and 4 bases at J, with 18 bases in the middle. In nucleotides, the CDR3 is TGTGCCAGCAGCTTATTGGATTGGTTAGCGGAGTACGAGCAGTACTTC. The encoded protein is CASSLLDWLAEYEQYF.

V gene TRBV19 combines with J gene TRBJ2-1, with TRBD1 identical over 7 bases. Germline lookup yields CDR1 LNHDA and CDR2 SQIVND (reference sequence). V lost 4 bases, J lost 5 bases, and 11 bases stayed unmatched. The CDR3 consists of 16 residues. As DNA, the CDR3 is TGTGCCAGTAGTACTCAAAGACAGGGACGAGACAATGAGCAGTTCTTC. It encodes CASSTQRQGRDNEQFF.

The rearrangement links TRBV18 to TRBJ2-1; D is perhaps TRBD2 (6 bases). The germline V gene encodes CDR1 KGHSH and CDR2 LQKENI. V was shortened by 3 bases and J by 8 bases, with 23 bases between the two germline ends. The CDR3 loop spans 17 amino acids. The CDR3 nucleotides read TGTGCCAGCTCACCTCCCGTCGGCGGGAAAGGTATTTATGAGCAGTTCTTC. Protein sequence: CASSPPVGGKGIYEQFF.

CDR3 DNA: TGTGCCAGCAGCCAAGGGGTCGGGACTAACAATGAAAAACTGTTTTTT. It encodes CASSQGVGTNNEKLFF. This chain uses TRBV3-1 (or the pseudogene TRBV3-2) with TRBJ1-4, with D maybe TRBD1 (5 bases). CDR3 length: 16 amino acids. In germline, CDR1 is LGHDT, CDR2 YNNKEL (reference sequence). The V end lost 1 base, the J end lost 5 bases, and 14 bases lay between the germline ends.

V usage is TRBV7-3 and J usage is TRBJ2-3; 11 bases are shared with TRBD2. Germline CDR1 SGHTA, CDR2 FQGTGA. The CDR3 contains 16 residues. V dropped 5 bases and J dropped 2; count of bases not matched to a gene: 6. The CDR3 DNA is TGTGCCAGCAGCCCCGGGACTAGCGGATACACAGATACGCAGTATTTT. It translates to CASSPGTSGYTDTQYF.

The chain couples TRBV7-9 to TRBJ2-6; D is uncertain. V lost 5 bases to trimming and J lost 0 bases, with 14 bases between them. From germline, CDR1 is SEHNR and CDR2 FQNEAQ (reference sequence). This CDR3 spans 17 amino acids. The CDR3: CASSARGFSSGANVLTF. The CDR3 DNA follows: TGTGCCAGCAGCGCCCGCGGATTTTCCTCTGGGGCCAACGTCCTGACTTTC.

The chain uses TRBV2 and TRBJ2-3, with D possibly matching TRBD2 (5 bases). The ends were cut back, 7 bases at V and 1 base at J, with 12 bases in the middle. CDR3 length: 14 amino acids. Germline values: CDR1 SNHLY, CDR2 FYNNEI. Here the CDR3 reads CASNGGIGTDTQYF. The CDR3 DNA reads TGTGCCAGCAACGGAGGAATAGGCACAGATACGCAGTATTTT.

The V and J genes are TRBV5-4 and TRBJ2-7; 10 bases fit TRBD1. CDR1 and CDR2 from the germline V gene are SGHNT and YYREEE (reference sequence). The CDR3 spans 14 residues. The trim removed 4 bases at V and 5 bases at J, leaving 6 bases unmatched. The CDR3 DNA follows: TGTGCCAGCAGCAGGCCGGGACAGGGGAACGAGCAGTACTTC. Translation: CASSRPGQGNEQYF. The full variable domain, in which reference TRBV5-4 and TRBJ2-7 provide the parts outside the CDR3, is ETGVTQSPTHLIKTRGQQVTLRCSSQSGHNTVSWYQQALGQGPQFIFQYYREEENGRGNFPPRFSGLQFPNYSSELNVNALELDDSALYLCASSRPGQGNEQYFGPGTRLTVT.

In its sample, this clone was seen once. The rearrangement links TRBV12-3 or TRBV12-4 to TRBJ2-1, with 13 bases matching TRBD2. The CDR3 runs to 13 residues. Trimming removed 9 bases from V and 9 bases from J; junction bases left unmatched: 5. This CDR3 is CASQLAGGTEQFF. The CDR3 DNA is TGTGCCAGTCAACTAGCGGGAGGGACTGAGCAGTTCTTC.